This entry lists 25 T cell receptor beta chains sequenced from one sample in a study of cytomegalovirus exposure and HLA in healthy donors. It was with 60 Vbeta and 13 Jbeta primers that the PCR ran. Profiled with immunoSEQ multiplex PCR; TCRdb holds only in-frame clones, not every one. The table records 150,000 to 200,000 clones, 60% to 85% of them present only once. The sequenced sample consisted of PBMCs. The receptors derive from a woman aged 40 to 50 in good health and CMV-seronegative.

The CDR3 spells CASSAQGANTEAFF. For the CDR3, the DNA is TGTGCCAGCAGTGCACAGGGAGCGAACACTGAAGCTTTCTTT. V and J are TRBV6-5 and TRBJ1-1, with a weak D call TRBD1 (6 bases). The V end lost 5 bases, the J end lost 1 base, and 11 bases lay between the germline ends. The CDR3 covers 14 residues. Germline assignment: CDR1 MNHEY and CDR2 SVGAGI.

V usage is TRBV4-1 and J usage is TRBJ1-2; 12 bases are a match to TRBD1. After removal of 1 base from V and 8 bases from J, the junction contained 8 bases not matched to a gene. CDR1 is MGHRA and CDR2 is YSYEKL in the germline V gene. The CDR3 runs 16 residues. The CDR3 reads CASSQGPGQGARGYTF. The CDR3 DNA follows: TGCGCCAGCAGCCAAGGACCGGGACAGGGGGCTCGGGGCTACACCTTC.

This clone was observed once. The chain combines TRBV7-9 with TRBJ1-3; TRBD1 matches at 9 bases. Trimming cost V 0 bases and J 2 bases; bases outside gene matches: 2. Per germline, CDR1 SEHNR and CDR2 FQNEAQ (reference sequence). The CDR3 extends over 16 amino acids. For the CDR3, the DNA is TGTGCCAGCAGCTTAGCTTGGACAGGGGCTGGAAACACCATATATTTT. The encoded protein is CASSLAWTGAGNTIYF.

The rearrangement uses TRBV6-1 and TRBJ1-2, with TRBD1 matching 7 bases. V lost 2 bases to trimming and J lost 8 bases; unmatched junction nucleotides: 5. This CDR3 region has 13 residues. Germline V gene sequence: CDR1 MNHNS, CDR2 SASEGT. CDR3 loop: CASSENSRGGYTF. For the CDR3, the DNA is TGTGCCAGCAGTGAAAATTCCAGGGGGGGCTACACCTTC.

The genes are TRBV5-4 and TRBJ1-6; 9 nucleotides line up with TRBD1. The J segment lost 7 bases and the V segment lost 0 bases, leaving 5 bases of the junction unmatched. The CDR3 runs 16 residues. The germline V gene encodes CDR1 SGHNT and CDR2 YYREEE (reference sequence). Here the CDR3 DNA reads TGTGCCAGCAGCTTGGGGACAGGGGCCATAAATTCACCCCTCCACTTT. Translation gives CASSLGTGAINSPLHF.

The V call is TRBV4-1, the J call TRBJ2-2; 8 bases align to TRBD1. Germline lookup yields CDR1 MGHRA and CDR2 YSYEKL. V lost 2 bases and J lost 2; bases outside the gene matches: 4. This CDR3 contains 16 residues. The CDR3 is CASSQPGQVNTGELFF. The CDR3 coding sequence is TGCGCCAGCAGCCAACCGGGACAGGTAAACACCGGGGAGCTGTTTTTT.

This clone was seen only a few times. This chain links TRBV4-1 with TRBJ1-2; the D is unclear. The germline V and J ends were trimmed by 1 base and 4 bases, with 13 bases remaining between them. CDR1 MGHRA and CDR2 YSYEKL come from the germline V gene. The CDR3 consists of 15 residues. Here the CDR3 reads CASSQVFGSSYGYTF. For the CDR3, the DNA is TGCGCCAGCAGCCAAGTGTTCGGTTCCTCCTATGGCTACACCTTC.

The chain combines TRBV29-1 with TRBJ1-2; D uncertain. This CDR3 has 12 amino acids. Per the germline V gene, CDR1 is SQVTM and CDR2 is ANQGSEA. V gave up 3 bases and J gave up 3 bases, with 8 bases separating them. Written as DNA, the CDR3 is TGCAGCGTTGATCCGGGTGACTATGGCTACACCTTC. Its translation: CSVDPGDYGYTF.

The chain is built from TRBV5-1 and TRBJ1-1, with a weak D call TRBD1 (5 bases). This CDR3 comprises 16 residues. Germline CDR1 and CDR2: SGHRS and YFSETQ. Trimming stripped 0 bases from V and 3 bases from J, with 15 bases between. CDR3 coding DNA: TGCGCCAGCAGCTTGGGGTCGTCAGGAGGGGACACTGAAGCTTTCTTT. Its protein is CASSLGSSGGDTEAFF.

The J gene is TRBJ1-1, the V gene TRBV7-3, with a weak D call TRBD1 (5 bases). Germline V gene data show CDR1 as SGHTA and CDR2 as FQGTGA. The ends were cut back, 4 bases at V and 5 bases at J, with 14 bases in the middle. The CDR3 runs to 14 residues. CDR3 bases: TGTGCCAGCAGCTCCGGGGCGGGAAGTACTGAAGCTTTCTTT. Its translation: CASSSGAGSTEAFF.

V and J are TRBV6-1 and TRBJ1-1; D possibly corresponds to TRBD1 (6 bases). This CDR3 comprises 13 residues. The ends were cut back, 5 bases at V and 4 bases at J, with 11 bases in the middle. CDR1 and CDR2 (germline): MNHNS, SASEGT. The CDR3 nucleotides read TGTGCCAGCAGTTGGGGGCAGGGCACTGAAGCTTTCTTT. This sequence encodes CASSWGQGTEAFF.

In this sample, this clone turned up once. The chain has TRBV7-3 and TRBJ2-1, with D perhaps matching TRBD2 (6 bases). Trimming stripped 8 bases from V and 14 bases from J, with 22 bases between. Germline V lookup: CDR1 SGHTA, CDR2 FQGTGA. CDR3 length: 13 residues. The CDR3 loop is CASGSGSSRDKFF. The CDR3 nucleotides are TGTGCCAGCGGATCCGGGAGCTCGAGGGATAAGTTCTTC.

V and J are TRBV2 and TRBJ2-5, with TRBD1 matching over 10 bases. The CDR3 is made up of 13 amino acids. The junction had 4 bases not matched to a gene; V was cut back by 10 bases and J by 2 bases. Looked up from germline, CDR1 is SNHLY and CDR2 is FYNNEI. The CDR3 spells CATQGQGQETQYF. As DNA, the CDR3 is TGTGCCACGCAGGGACAGGGGCAAGAGACCCAGTACTTC.

The chain's CDR3 is CSARTAYGYTF. CDR3 DNA: TGCAGTGCGCGGACAGCTTATGGCTACACCTTC. The chain joins TRBV20-1 to TRBJ1-2, with D tentatively TRBD1 (6 bases). Germline CDR1 DFQATT, CDR2 SNEGSKA (reference sequence). CDR3 length: 11 amino acids. Trimming took 6 bases from V and 5 from J, leaving 10 bases between them.

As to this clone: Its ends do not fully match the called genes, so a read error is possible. CDR3 nucleotides: TGTGCCAACAGTTTCGGCAGGGTGGGTAATTCACCCCTCCACTTT. Residues: CANSFGRVGNSPLHF. This sequence joins TRBV6-5 and TRBJ1-6, with D perhaps TRBD1 (5 bases). Germline CDR1 MNHEY, CDR2 SVGAGI. This CDR3 comprises 15 residues.

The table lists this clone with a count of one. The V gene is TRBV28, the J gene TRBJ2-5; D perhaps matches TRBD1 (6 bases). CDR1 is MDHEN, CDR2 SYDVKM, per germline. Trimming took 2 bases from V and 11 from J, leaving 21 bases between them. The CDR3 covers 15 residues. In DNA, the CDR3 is TGTGCCAGCAGTTTAAGATGGGGGCCCACCACCAGGCAGTACTTC. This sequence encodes CASSLRWGPTTRQYF.

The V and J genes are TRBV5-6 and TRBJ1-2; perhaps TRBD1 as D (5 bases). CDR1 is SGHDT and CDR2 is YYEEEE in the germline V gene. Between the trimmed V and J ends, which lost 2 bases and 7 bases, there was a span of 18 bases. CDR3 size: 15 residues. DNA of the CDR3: TGTGCCAGCAGCTTAATAACCCTGGACACCGTTGGCTACACCTTC. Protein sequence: CASSLITLDTVGYTF.

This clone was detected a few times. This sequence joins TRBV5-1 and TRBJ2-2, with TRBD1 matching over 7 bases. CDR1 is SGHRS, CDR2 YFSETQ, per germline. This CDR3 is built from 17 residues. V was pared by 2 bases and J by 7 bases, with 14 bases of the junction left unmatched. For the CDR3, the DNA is TGCGCCAGCAGCTTACAGGGGATGAGTTATCTGGTCGGGGAGCTGTTTTTT. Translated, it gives CASSLQGMSYLVGELFF.

CDR3 amino acids: CASSPRDSGNYGYTF. The CDR3 nucleotides read TGTGCCAGCAGTCCAAGGGACAGTGGTAACTATGGCTACACCTTC. The chain employs TRBV6-6 and TRBJ1-2; 7 nucleotides align to TRBD1. Germline values: CDR1 MNHNY, CDR2 SVGAGI (reference sequence). The CDR3 contains 15 residues. V was pared by 5 bases and J by 1 base, with 7 bases of the junction left unmatched.

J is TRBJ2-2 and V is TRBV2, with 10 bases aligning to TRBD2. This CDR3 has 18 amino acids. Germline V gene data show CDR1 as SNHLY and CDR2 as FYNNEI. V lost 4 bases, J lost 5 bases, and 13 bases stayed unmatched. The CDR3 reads CASSGGQRGGRFTGELFF. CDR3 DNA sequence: TGTGCCAGCAGTGGGGGACAGCGGGGGGGCCGATTTACCGGGGAGCTGTTTTTT.

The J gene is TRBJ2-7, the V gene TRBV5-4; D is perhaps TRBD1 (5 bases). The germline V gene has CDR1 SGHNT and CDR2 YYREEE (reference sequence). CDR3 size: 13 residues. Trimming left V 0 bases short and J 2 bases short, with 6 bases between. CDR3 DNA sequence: TGTGCCAGCAGCTTGGCAGGGACCTACGAGCAGTACTTC. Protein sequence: CASSLAGTYEQYF.

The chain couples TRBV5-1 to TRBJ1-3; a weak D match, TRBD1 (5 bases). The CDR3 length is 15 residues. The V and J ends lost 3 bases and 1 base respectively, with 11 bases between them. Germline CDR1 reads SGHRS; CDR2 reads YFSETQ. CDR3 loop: CASSSTAGSGNTIYF. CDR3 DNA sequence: TGCGCCAGCAGCTCGACAGCAGGGTCTGGAAACACCATATATTTT.

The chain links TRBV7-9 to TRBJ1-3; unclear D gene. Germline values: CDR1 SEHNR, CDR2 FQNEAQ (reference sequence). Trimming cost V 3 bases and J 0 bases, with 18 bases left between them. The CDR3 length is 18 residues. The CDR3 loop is CASSLPFPTETSGNTIYF. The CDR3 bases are TGTGCCAGCAGCTTGCCCTTCCCCACAGAGACCTCTGGAAACACCATATATTTT.

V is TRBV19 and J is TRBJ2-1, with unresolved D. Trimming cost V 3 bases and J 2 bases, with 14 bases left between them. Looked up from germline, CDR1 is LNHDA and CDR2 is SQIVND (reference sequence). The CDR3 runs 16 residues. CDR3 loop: CASSILSWQTYNEQFF. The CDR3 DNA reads TGTGCCAGTAGTATTTTATCGTGGCAGACCTACAATGAGCAGTTCTTC.

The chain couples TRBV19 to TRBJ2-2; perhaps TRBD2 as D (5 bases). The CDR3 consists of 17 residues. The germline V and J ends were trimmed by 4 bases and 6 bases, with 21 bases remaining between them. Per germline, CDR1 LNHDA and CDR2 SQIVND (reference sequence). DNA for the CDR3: TGTGCCAGTAGTAATGGGCAATTGGACTGGGGAGCCGGGGAGCTGTTTTTT. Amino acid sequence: CASSNGQLDWGAGELFF.